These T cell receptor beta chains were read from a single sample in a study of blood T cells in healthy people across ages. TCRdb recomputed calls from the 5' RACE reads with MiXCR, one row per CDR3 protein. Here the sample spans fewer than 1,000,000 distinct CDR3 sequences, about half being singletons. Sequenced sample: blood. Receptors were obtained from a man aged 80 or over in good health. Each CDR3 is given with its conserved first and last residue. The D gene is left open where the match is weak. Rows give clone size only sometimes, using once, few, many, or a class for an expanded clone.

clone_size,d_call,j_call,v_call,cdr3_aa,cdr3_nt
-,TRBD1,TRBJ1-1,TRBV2,CASSWEPGGGTEAFF,TGTGCCAGCAGTTGGGAGCCAGGGGGCGGCACTGAAGCTTTCTTT
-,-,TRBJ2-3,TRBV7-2,CASSLDRRLVTDTQYF,TGTGCCAGCAGCTTAGACAGGCGGTTAGTCACAGATACGCAGTATTTT
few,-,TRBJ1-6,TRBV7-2,CASSLGQAGNSPLHF,TGTGCCAGCAGCTTAGGACAGGCTGGAAATTCACCCCTCCACTTT
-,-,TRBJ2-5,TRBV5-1,CASSSEGTEETQYF,TGCGCCAGCAGCTCAGAGGGGACTGAAGAGACCCAGTACTTC
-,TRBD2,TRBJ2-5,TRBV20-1,CSAISGRAIETQYF,TGCAGTGCTATTAGCGGGAGGGCCATAGAGACCCAGTACTTC
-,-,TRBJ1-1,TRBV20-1,CSARDAGGGGEQLEAFF,TGCAGTGCTAGAGATGCGGGGGGCGGAGGGGAACAATTAGAAGCTTTCTTT
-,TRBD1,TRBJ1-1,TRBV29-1,CSVQDRVNTEAFF,TGCAGCGTTCAGGACAGGGTGAACACTGAAGCTTTCTTT
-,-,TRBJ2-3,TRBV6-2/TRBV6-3,CASSSLVNTQYF,TGTGCCAGCAGCTCTCTGGTGAATACGCAGTATTTT
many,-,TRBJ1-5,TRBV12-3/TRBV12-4,CASSFNQANQPQHF,TGTGCCAGCAGTTTCAACCAGGCCAATCAGCCCCAGCATTTT
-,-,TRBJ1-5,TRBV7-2,CASSLERGRDQPQHF,TGTGCCAGCAGCTTAGAACGGGGGAGAGACCAGCCCCAGCATTTT
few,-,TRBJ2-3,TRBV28,CASSLARSDDTQYF,TGTGCCAGCAGTTTAGCCAGGTCTGACGATACGCAGTATTTT
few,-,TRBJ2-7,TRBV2,CASSDSSWRYF,TGTGCCAGCAGTGATTCAAGTTGGCGGTACTTC
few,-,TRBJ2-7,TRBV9,CASSVAPTGYEQYF,TGTGCCAGCAGCGTAGCCCCTACCGGCTACGAGCAGTACTTC
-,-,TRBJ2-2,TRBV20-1,CSARLGAANTGELFF,TGCAGTGCTAGACTGGGGGCAGCGAACACCGGGGAGCTGTTTTTT
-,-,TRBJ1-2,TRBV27,CASRPSWGYTF,TGTGCCAGCAGGCCAAGTTGGGGCTACACCTTC
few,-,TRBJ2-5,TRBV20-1,CSARRGFQETQYF,TGCAGTGCTAGGAGGGGGTTCCAAGAGACCCAGTACTTC
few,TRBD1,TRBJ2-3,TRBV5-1,CASSLEGTASTDTQYF,TGCGCCAGCAGCTTGGAAGGGACAGCCAGCACAGATACGCAGTATTTT
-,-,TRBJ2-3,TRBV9,CASSVLDLDTQYF,TGTGCCAGCAGCGTCCTAGATTTGGATACGCAGTATTTT
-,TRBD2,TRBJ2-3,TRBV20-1,CSASPPAGVGDTQYF,TGCAGTGCTAGCCCTCCAGCGGGAGTTGGAGATACGCAGTATTTT
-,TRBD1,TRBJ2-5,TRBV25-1,CASSGSTGEGYQETQYF,TGTGCCAGCAGTGGGAGCACAGGGGAAGGGTACCAAGAGACCCAGTACTTC
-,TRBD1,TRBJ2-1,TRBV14,CASSQRTGGNYNEQFF,TGTGCCAGCAGCCAAAGGACAGGGGGAAACTACAATGAGCAGTTCTTC
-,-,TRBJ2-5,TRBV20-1,CSARSVQETQYF,TGCAGTGCTAGAAGTGTTCAAGAGACCCAGTACTTC
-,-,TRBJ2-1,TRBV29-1,CSVPGPVYNEQFF,TGCAGCGTACCCGGGCCGGTATACAATGAGCAGTTCTTC
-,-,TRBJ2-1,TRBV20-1,CSASPPAGLNEQFF,TGCAGTGCTAGCCCCCCAGCGGGCCTCAATGAGCAGTTCTTC
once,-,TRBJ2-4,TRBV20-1,CSARSLGGLAKNIQYF,TGCAGTGCTAGATCTTTAGGCGGGTTAGCCAAAAACATTCAGTACTTC
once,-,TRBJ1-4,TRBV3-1,CASSRKGYEKLFF,TGTGCCAGCAGCCGGAAGGGATATGAAAAACTGTTTTTT
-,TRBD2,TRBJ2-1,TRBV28,CASSFLSGGHIMNEQFF,TGTGCCAGCAGTTTTTTATCGGGAGGACACATTATGAATGAGCAGTTCTTC
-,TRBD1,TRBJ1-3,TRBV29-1,CSVGQGGGNTIYF,TGCAGCGTTGGACAGGGGGGAGGAAACACCATATATTTT
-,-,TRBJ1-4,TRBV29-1,CSASAGKLFF,TGCAGCGCCTCGGCCGGCAAACTGTTTTTT
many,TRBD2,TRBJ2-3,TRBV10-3,CAISEKVLTSGSTDTQYF,TGTGCCATCAGTGAAAAGGTCTTAACTAGCGGATCCACAGATACGCAGTATTTT
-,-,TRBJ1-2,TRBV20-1,CSASWQGDYGYTF,TGCAGTGCTTCGTGGCAGGGAGACTATGGCTACACCTTC
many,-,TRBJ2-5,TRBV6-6,CASIAGMDSPETQYF,TGTGCCAGCATTGCAGGGATGGACAGCCCGGAGACCCAGTACTTC
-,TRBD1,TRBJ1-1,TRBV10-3,CAISESTETGGYDTEAFF,TGTGCCATCAGTGAGTCTACTGAGACAGGGGGCTATGACACTGAAGCTTTCTTT
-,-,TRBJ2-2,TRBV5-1,CASRGPTITGELFF,TGCGCCAGCAGGGGCCCTACGATCACCGGGGAGCTGTTTTTT
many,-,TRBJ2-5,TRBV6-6,CASSGQGGLLKTQYF,TGTGCCAGCAGTGGGCAGGGAGGTCTCTTAAAGACCCAGTACTTC
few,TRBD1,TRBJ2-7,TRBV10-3,CAISDTRTGRDEQYF,TGTGCCATCAGTGACACGAGGACAGGTAGGGACGAGCAGTACTTC
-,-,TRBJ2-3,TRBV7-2,CASSPAGVGTDTQYF,TGTGCCAGCAGCCCCGCAGGGGTCGGCACAGATACGCAGTATTTT
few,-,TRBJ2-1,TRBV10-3,CAISEGREQFF,TGTGCCATCAGTGAGGGGAGAGAGCAGTTCTTC
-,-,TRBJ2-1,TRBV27,CASSFKGSPYNEQFF,TGTGCCAGCAGTTTTAAGGGATCACCCTACAATGAGCAGTTCTTC
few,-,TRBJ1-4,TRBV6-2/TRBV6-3,CASSYQGIGEKLFF,TGTGCCAGCAGTTACCAGGGGATTGGAGAAAAACTGTTTTTT